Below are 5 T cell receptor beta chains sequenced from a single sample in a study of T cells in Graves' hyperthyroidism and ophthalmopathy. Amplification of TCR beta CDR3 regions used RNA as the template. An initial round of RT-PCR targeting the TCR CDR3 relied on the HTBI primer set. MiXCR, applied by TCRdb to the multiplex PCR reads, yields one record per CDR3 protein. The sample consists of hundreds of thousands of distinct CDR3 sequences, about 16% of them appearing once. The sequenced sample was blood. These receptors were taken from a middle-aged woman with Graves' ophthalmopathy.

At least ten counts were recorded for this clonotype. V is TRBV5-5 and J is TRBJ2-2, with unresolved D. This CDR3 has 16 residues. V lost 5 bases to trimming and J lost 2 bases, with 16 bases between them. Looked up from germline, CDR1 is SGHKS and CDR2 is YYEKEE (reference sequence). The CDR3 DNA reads TGTGCCAGCAGTCTCGTCTCTTACGAAAACACCGGGGAGCTGTTTTTT. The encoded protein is CASSLVSYENTGELFF.

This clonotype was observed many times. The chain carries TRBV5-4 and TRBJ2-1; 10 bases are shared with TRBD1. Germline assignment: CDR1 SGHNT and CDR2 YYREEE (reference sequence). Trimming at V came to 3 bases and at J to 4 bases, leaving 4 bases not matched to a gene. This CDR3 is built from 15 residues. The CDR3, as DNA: TGTGCCAGCAGCTCCACGGGACAGGGGTACAATGAGCAGTTCTTC. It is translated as CASSSTGQGYNEQFF.

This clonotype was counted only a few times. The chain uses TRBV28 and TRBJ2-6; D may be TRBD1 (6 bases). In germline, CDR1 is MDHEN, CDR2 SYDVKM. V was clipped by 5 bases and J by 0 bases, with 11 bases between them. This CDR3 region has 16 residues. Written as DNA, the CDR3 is TGTGCCAGCAGTGGGACAACTACCTCTGGGGCCAACGTCCTGACTTTC. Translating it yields CASSGTTTSGANVLTF.

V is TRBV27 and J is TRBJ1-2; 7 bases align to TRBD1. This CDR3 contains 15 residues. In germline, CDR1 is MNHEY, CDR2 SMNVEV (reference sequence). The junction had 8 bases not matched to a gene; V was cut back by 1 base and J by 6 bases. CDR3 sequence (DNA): TGTGCCAGCAGTTTATGGGCCAGGGGGACGGATGGCTACACCTTC. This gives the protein CASSLWARGTDGYTF.

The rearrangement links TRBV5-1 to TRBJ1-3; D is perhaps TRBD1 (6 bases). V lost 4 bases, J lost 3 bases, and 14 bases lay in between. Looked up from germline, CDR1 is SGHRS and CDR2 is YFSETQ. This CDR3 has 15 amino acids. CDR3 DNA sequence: TGCGCCAGCAGCGAGGGGGGCAGTGGTGGAAACACCATATATTTT. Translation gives CASSEGGSGGNTIYF.